The 17 T cell receptor beta chains below come from one sample, sequenced in a study of CD4 T cells in relation to SARS-CoV-2 and coronaviruses. Clones were read by immunoSEQ multiplex PCR, and TCRdb kept only the in-frame ones, dropping some. The data contain 37,000 or so clones, 80% to 90% of them singletons. The specimen was memory CD4+ T cells from PBMCs. These receptors all stem from an adult with COVID-19.

The chain recombines TRBV19 with TRBJ2-7, with TRBD1 matching over 10 bases. The CDR3 consists of 17 residues. Germline lookup yields CDR1 LNHDA and CDR2 SQIVND (reference sequence). The V segment lost 0 bases and the J segment 4 bases; nucleotides outside the gene matches: 9. The CDR3 spells CASSIEPPTGGIYEQYF. The CDR3 DNA sequence: TGTGCCAGTAGTATAGAACCCCCGACAGGGGGCATTTACGAGCAGTACTTC.

V is TRBV3-1 (or the pseudogene TRBV3-2) and J is TRBJ1-6; possibly TRBD1 for D (5 bases). The CDR3 sequence is 14 residues long. The germline V gene encodes CDR1 LGHDT and CDR2 YNNKEL (reference sequence). Trimming took 6 bases from V and 7 from J, leaving 13 bases between them. Here the CDR3 reads CASSPGTVNSPLHF. The CDR3 bases are TGTGCCAGCAGTCCCGGGACCGTCAATTCACCCCTCCACTTT.

The genes are TRBV7-8 and TRBJ2-1, with TRBD2 matching over 9 bases. Germline CDR1 reads SGHVS; CDR2 reads FQNEAQ. The CDR3 extends over 15 amino acids. The V and J ends lost 1 base and 6 bases, in that order; junction bases with no gene match: 4. CDR3 nucleotides: TGTGCCAGCAGCTTAGTGGGCGGGAGGGTCAATGAGCAGTTCTTC. Residues: CASSLVGGRVNEQFF.

V is TRBV2 and J is TRBJ1-5, with D unresolved. The CDR3 spans 15 residues. Germline CDR1 is SNHLY and CDR2 is FYNNEI. Trimming removed 6 bases at V and 0 bases at J, with 12 bases between. This CDR3 is CASRRTEYSNQPQHF. The DNA for the CDR3 is TGTGCCAGCAGGAGGACGGAATATAGCAATCAGCCCCAGCATTTT. Full variable domain (rest looked up from reference TRBV2 and TRBJ1-5): EPEVTQTPSHQVTQMGQEVILRCVPISNHLYFYWYRQILGQKVEFLVSFYNNEISEKSEIFDDQFSVERPDGSNFTLKIRSTKLEDSAMYFCASRRTEYSNQPQHFGDGTRLSIL.

J is TRBJ2-5 and V is TRBV19; 8 nucleotides match TRBD1. Looked up from germline, CDR1 is LNHDA and CDR2 is SQIVND (reference sequence). CDR3 length equals 13 residues. Trimming at V came to 4 bases and at J to 2 bases, leaving 0 bases not matched to a gene. The DNA of the CDR3 is TGTGCCAGTAGTAGGACAGGGCAAGAGACCCAGTACTTC. As protein: CASSRTGQETQYF. The complete variable domain, with remaining parts taken from reference TRBV19 and TRBJ2-5, reads DGGITQSPKYLFRKEGQNVTLSCEQNLNHDAMYWYRQDPGQGLRLIYYSQIVNDFQKGDIAEGYSVSREKKESFPLTVTSAQKNPTAFYLCASSRTGQETQYFGPGTRLLVL.

The chain employs TRBV28 and TRBJ2-2, with TRBD2 matching 7 bases. This CDR3 spans 15 amino acids. In germline, CDR1 is MDHEN, CDR2 SYDVKM. V was pared by 2 bases and J by 5 bases, with 5 bases of the junction left unmatched. The CDR3: CASSLLLAVTGELFF. The CDR3 coding sequence is TGTGCCAGCAGTTTACTCCTAGCGGTAACCGGGGAGCTGTTTTTT.

The chain combines TRBV4-3 with TRBJ2-5; TRBD2 is a possible D gene (6 bases). Per germline, CDR1 LGHNA and CDR2 YSLEER. Trimming removed 0 bases from V and 1 base from J, with 12 bases in between. The CDR3 is made up of 16 amino acids. The CDR3 DNA follows: TGCGCCAGCAGCCAAGATGGGCGGGGAACCCAAGAGACCCAGTACTTC. Its translation: CASSQDGRGTQETQYF.

The chain has TRBV5-6 and TRBJ1-2; 9 bases map to TRBD1. Germline CDR1 and CDR2: SGHDT and YYEEEE. The CDR3 sequence is 14 residues long. V lost 6 bases and J lost 7; bases outside the gene matches: 10. The CDR3 coding sequence is TGTGCCAGCACCAAGGGACAGGGCTTACGTGGCTACACCTTC. Translation gives CASTKGQGLRGYTF.

The J gene is TRBJ2-5, the V gene TRBV19; perhaps TRBD1 as D (6 bases). Trimming took off 3 bases at V and 2 bases at J, with 13 bases between the two ends. This CDR3 is built from 15 residues. Germline values: CDR1 LNHDA, CDR2 SQIVND (reference sequence). The CDR3 spells CASSISGRGQETQYF. The CDR3 DNA follows: TGTGCCAGTAGTATCTCGGGAAGGGGGCAAGAGACCCAGTACTTC. The variable domain in full, completed from reference TRBV19 and TRBJ2-5, reads DGGITQSPKYLFRKEGQNVTLSCEQNLNHDAMYWYRQDPGQGLRLIYYSQIVNDFQKGDIAEGYSVSREKKESFPLTVTSAQKNPTAFYLCASSISGRGQETQYFGPGTRLLVL.

This rearrangement joins TRBV10-3 to TRBJ1-4; D is uncertain. The CDR3 length is 15 residues. V was clipped by 0 bases and J by 0 bases, with 5 bases between them. Per germline, CDR1 ENHRY and CDR2 SYGVKD. CDR3 in amino acids: CAISESKATNEKLFF. CDR3 coding DNA: TGTGCCATCAGTGAGTCGAAAGCAACTAATGAAAAACTGTTTTTT.

The rearrangement joins TRBV3-1 (or the pseudogene TRBV3-2) to TRBJ1-2, with unresolved D. The germline gives CDR1 LGHDT, CDR2 YNNKEL (reference sequence). The length of the CDR3 is 14 residues. The V gene lost 3 bases and the J gene lost 6 bases, with 14 bases spanning the gap. The CDR3 reads CASSHMPSRNGYTF. In nucleotides, the CDR3 is TGTGCCAGCAGCCATATGCCCAGTCGGAATGGCTACACCTTC.

V and J are TRBV5-1 and TRBJ2-2; 7 bases agree with TRBD1. J was trimmed by 7 bases and V by 2 bases; bases with no gene match: 8. This CDR3 contains 15 residues. The germline V gene encodes CDR1 SGHRS and CDR2 YFSETQ. The CDR3 here is CASSFDRVGGGELFF. In DNA, the CDR3 is TGCGCCAGCAGCTTCGACAGGGTCGGAGGCGGGGAGCTGTTTTTT.

The V and J genes are TRBV2 and TRBJ2-3; TRBD1 matches 9 bases. With V trimmed by 6 bases and J by 4 bases, 5 bases remained unmatched. The CDR3 length is 14 residues. The germline V gene has CDR1 SNHLY and CDR2 FYNNEI. CDR3 DNA sequence: TGTGCCAGCAGAGAGGGACAGGGCCCAGATACGCAGTATTTT. Encoded protein: CASREGQGPDTQYF.

V is TRBV5-1 and J is TRBJ2-5; D call uncertain. Germline values: CDR1 SGHRS, CDR2 YFSETQ. The CDR3 covers 11 residues. V was cut by 4 bases and J by 0 bases, with 1 base left in between. This CDR3 is CASSNQETQYF. DNA of the CDR3: TGCGCCAGCAGCAACCAAGAGACCCAGTACTTC.

This chain links TRBV5-6 with TRBJ1-6; 9 positions match TRBD1. The CDR3 contains 16 residues. Germline CDR1 reads SGHDT; CDR2 reads YYEEEE. Trimming cost V 4 bases and J 3 bases; bases outside gene matches: 5. Here the CDR3 reads CASSPGTGLYNSPLHF. DNA of the CDR3: TGTGCCAGCAGCCCGGGGACAGGGCTCTATAATTCACCCCTCCACTTT.

V gene TRBV7-2 combines with J gene TRBJ1-1; tentatively, D is TRBD1 (5 bases). With 6 bases removed from V and 1 base from J, the gap between germline ends came to 12 bases. The CDR3 spans 14 residues. Germline assignment: CDR1 SGHTA and CDR2 FQGNSA. CDR3 nucleotides: TGTGCCAGCAGACAGGACACCCGGAACACTGAAGCTTTCTTT. This encodes CASRQDTRNTEAFF.

This clone was observed a handful of times. The chain links TRBV6-4 to TRBJ2-1, with 9 bases lining up with TRBD1. The V segment lost 6 bases and the J segment 7 bases; nucleotides outside the gene matches: 7. Germline assignment: CDR1 MRHNA and CDR2 SNTAGT. The CDR3 runs 14 residues. In nucleotides, the CDR3 is TGTGCCAGCAGCCGGGACAGGGTATCAAATGAGCAGTTCTTC. It is translated as CASSRDRVSNEQFF.